This TCR beta chain was sequenced for a study of T cell repertoires in cytomegalovirus infection. About the research overall: HLA-B-restricted CMV epitopes that are well studied were used alongside recently identified HLA-C-restricted ones. Based on public TCR beta signatures, there were indications of CMV infection and of a matching HLA type. Broader study findings: Using cumulative public TCR beta family frequency, the authors identified those who carried CMV together with the relevant HLA. The study found HLA-C-restricted CMV-specific TCR beta clonotypes dominating the ex vivo response.

TCRdb called the reads again in MiXCR, with one record for every CDR3 protein. The sample holds a few hundred thousand distinct CDR3 sequences, around two fifths seen once. This clonotype was found a few times. Its specificity is unknown. The CDR3 contains 15 residues. V gave up 5 bases and J gave up 0 bases, with 12 bases separating them. Germline V gene sequence: CDR1 SGHAT, CDR2 FQNNGV. The receptor was isolated from a human donor in good health (CMV status not recorded). Some clones in this sample may be carry-over from other donors' samples. The rearrangement joins TRBV11-2 to TRBJ2-3; D might be TRBD1 (6 bases). The sample here was cultured PBMCs, taken from culture after CMV antigen stimulation. The CDR3 bases are TGTGCCAGCAGCCTCCCGGGACAAAGCACAGATACGCAGTATTTT. Translation: CASSLPGQSTDTQYF.